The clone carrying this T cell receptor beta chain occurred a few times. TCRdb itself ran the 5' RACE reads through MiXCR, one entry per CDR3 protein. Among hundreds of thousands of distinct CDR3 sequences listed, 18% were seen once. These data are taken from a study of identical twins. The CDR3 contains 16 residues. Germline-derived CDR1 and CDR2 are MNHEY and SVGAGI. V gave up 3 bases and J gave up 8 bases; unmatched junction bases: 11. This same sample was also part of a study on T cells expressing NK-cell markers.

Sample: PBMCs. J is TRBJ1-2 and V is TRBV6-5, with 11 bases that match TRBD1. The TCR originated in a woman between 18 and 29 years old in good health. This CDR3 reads CASSYSPGTGGDGYTF. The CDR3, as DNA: TGTGCCAGCAGTTATTCCCCAGGGACAGGGGGTGACGGCTACACCTTC.